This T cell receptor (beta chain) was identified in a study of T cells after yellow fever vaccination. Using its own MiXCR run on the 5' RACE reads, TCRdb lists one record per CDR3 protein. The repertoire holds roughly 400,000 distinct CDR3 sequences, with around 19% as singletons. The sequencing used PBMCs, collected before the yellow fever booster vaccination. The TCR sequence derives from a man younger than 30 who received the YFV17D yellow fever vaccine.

The CDR3 DNA reads as TGTGCCAGCAGCACAAACTCCGGACAGACGAACACTGAAGCTTTCTTT. This encodes CASSTNSGQTNTEAFF. The chain is built from TRBV7-8 and TRBJ1-1; possible D gene TRBD1, 6 bases. V lost 5 bases, J lost 1 base, and 17 bases lay in between. The CDR3 covers 16 residues. Germline assignment: CDR1 SGHVS and CDR2 FQNEAQ.